This entry lists 25 T cell receptor beta chains sequenced from one sample in a study of OX40 agonist ivuxolimab in advanced cancers. Only in-frame clones appear in the TCRdb table, and some are missing; sequencing was by immunoSEQ multiplex PCR. In the table there are about 29,000 clones, roughly nine tenths of which are singletons. The specimen comprised CD4+ or CD8+ T cells sorted from blood, sampled in a trial of the OX40 agonist ivuxolimab. These receptors came from an adult with an advanced solid tumor such as melanoma, head and neck, liver or kidney cancer.

The chain carries TRBV7-8 and TRBJ2-6, with 7 bases lining up with TRBD2. V trimming: 1 base; J trimming: 0 bases; junction bases outside the gene matches: 6. The CDR3 totals 18 residues. The germline V gene has CDR1 SGHVS and CDR2 FQNEAQ. The CDR3 DNA reads TGTGCCAGCAGCTTAGGGAGCGGGGAACCCTCTGGGGCCAACGTCCTGACTTTC. Its translation is CASSLGSGEPSGANVLTF. Full variable domain (remainder filled in from reference TRBV7-8 and TRBJ2-6): GAGVSQSPRYKVAKRGQDVALRCDPISGHVSLFWYQQALGQGPEFLTYFQNEAQLDKSGLPSDRFFAERPEGSVSTLKIQRTQQEDSAVYLCASSLGSGEPSGANVLTFGAGSRLTVL.

The genes are TRBV7-2 and TRBJ1-1; the match to TRBD1 covers 7 bases. The ends lost 5 bases at V and 1 base at J; junction bases unmatched: 4. Germline CDR1 is SGHTA and CDR2 is FQGNSA. The CDR3 consists of 14 residues. CDR3 loop: CASSVGDRNTEAFF. CDR3 sequence (DNA): TGTGCCAGCAGCGTTGGGGACAGGAACACTGAAGCTTTCTTT.

This rearrangement joins TRBV19 to TRBJ1-1; 10 positions match TRBD1. After removal of 8 bases from V and 4 bases from J, the junction contained 1 base not matched to a gene. This CDR3 has 12 residues. Germline assignment: CDR1 LNHDA and CDR2 SQIVND (reference sequence). The CDR3, as DNA: TGTGCCAGTGGACAGGGGGGCACTGAAGCTTTCTTT. Amino acid sequence: CASGQGGTEAFF.

The V and J genes are TRBV28 and TRBJ2-3; the D gene is possibly TRBD2 (5 bases). Germline V CDR1 and CDR2: MDHEN, SYDVKM. The CDR3 length is 14 residues. V shed 5 bases and J shed 0 bases, with 9 bases lying between them. CDR3 nucleotides: TGTGCCAGCAGTCGGGGAACTAGCACAGATACGCAGTATTTT. Its protein product is CASSRGTSTDTQYF.

The chain uses TRBV5-1 and TRBJ1-1; D call uncertain. CDR1 and CDR2 (germline): SGHRS, YFSETQ. Trimming left V 0 bases short and J 1 base short, with 7 bases between. The CDR3 is 14 amino acids. The CDR3 loop reads CASSLASSNTEAFF. The CDR3 DNA reads as TGCGCCAGCAGCTTGGCCAGCTCGAACACTGAAGCTTTCTTT.

The rearrangement links TRBV19 to TRBJ1-2; weak D call: TRBD1 (6 bases). Germline V gene lookup returns CDR1 LNHDA and CDR2 SQIVND (reference sequence). The CDR3 contains 16 residues. V was cut by 5 bases and J by 5 bases, with 21 bases left in between. The CDR3 here is CASSAIIHRVGYGYTF. As DNA, the CDR3 is TGTGCCAGTAGTGCCATCATCCACAGGGTTGGGTATGGCTACACCTTC.

The chain is built from TRBV2 and TRBJ1-2; possibly TRBD1 for D (5 bases). In germline, CDR1 is SNHLY, CDR2 FYNNEI. CDR3 size: 14 residues. Trimming took off 8 bases at V and 1 base at J, with 14 bases between the two ends. CDR3 loop: CASPPQGVNYGYTF. The DNA of the CDR3 is TGTGCCAGCCCTCCCCAGGGAGTTAACTATGGCTACACCTTC. Drawing the rest from reference TRBV2 and TRBJ1-2, the complete variable domain is EPEVTQTPSHQVTQMGQEVILRCVPISNHLYFYWYRQILGQKVEFLVSFYNNEISEKSEIFDDQFSVERPDGSNFTLKIRSTKLEDSAMYFCASPPQGVNYGYTFGSGTRLTVV.

V and J are TRBV21-1 and TRBJ1-6; the tabulated D call, TRBD1, remains unverified against the DNA. TRBV21-1 corresponds to a pseudogene. The CDR3 is made up of 15 amino acids. The CDR3 protein is CASTPRRDLTSPLHF. The CDR3 bases are TGTGCCAGCACCCCCCGCAGGGATTTAACTTCACCCCTCCACTTT.

V and J are TRBV9 and TRBJ1-1; no clear D gene. CDR1 is SGDLS, CDR2 YYNGEE, per germline. CDR3 length: 14 amino acids. V gave up 3 bases and J gave up 0 bases, with 9 bases separating them. The DNA of the CDR3 is TGTGCCAGCAGCGGCCAAATTATGAACACTGAAGCTTTCTTT. Encoded protein: CASSGQIMNTEAFF.

V usage is TRBV9 and J usage is TRBJ2-3, with TRBD2 matching 14 bases. Per the germline V gene, CDR1 is SGDLS and CDR2 is YYNGEE. This CDR3 contains 16 residues. V was clipped by 3 bases and J by 4 bases; unmatched bases: 4. For the CDR3, the DNA is TGTGCCAGCAGCGGACTAGCGGGGGGGCCATCAGATACGCAGTATTTT. Translation: CASSGLAGGPSDTQYF.

This clone was seen a single time. V usage is TRBV7-6 and J usage is TRBJ1-6; no definite D call. The CDR3 has 15 residues. Germline CDR1 reads SGHVS; CDR2 reads FNYEAQ. V was cut by 5 bases and J by 5 bases, with 13 bases left in between. The CDR3 DNA sequence: TGTGCCAGCAGCCCAACGACTGAACATAATTCACCCCTCCACTTT. Amino acids: CASSPTTEHNSPLHF.

The V and J genes are TRBV5-1 and TRBJ1-2; D gene unclear. V was trimmed by 4 bases and J by 4 bases, leaving 11 bases between them. CDR3 length equals 13 residues. Per germline, CDR1 SGHRS and CDR2 YFSETQ. The CDR3: CASSDDVRYGYTF. The CDR3 coding sequence is TGCGCCAGCAGCGACGACGTACGCTATGGCTACACCTTC.

The rearrangement joins TRBV5-1 to TRBJ2-1; no firm D call. The CDR3 totals 13 residues. V lost 0 bases and J 4 bases, leaving 5 bases between the germline ends. Germline CDR1 is SGHRS and CDR2 is YFSETQ. The CDR3 DNA reads TGCGCCAGCAGCTTGGACGGTTACAATGAGCAGTTCTTC. Translated, it gives CASSLDGYNEQFF.

The chain joins TRBV27 to TRBJ2-1; tentatively, D is TRBD2 (7 bases). Trimming removed 2 bases from V and 3 bases from J, with 11 bases in between. This CDR3 has 15 amino acids. Germline CDR1 and CDR2: MNHEY and SMNVEV (reference sequence). The CDR3 loop reads CASSLVGGVYNEQFF. CDR3 bases: TGTGCCAGCAGTTTAGTAGGGGGGGTCTACAATGAGCAGTTCTTC.

The V call is TRBV6-5, the J call TRBJ1-1; TRBD1 is a possible D gene (5 bases). V lost 4 bases and J lost 0, with 6 bases in between. The CDR3 loop spans 13 amino acids. CDR1 MNHEY and CDR2 SVGAGI come from the germline V gene. The DNA of the CDR3 is TGTGCCAGCAGTTGGGGGTTGAACACTGAAGCTTTCTTT. This translates into CASSWGLNTEAFF.

V usage is TRBV19 and J usage is TRBJ2-1; D not resolved. The V end lost 0 bases, the J end lost 0 bases, and 12 bases lay between the germline ends. From germline, CDR1 is LNHDA and CDR2 SQIVND (reference sequence). This CDR3 comprises 17 residues. The CDR3 sequence: CASSIDVTPSSYNEQFF. The CDR3 nucleotides are TGTGCCAGTAGTATAGACGTAACTCCCAGCTCCTACAATGAGCAGTTCTTC.

The chain joins TRBV27 to TRBJ1-1; D is possibly TRBD1 (6 bases). The germline CDR1 and CDR2 sequences are MNHEY and SMNVEV (reference sequence). Trimming removed 2 bases from V and 5 bases from J, with 12 bases in between. This CDR3 comprises 14 residues. This CDR3 reads CASSLRGGRTEAFF. The CDR3 DNA follows: TGTGCCAGCAGTTTAAGGGGGGGGAGGACTGAAGCTTTCTTT.

CDR3 sequence: CASSYLPNTGELFF. The CDR3 DNA sequence: TGTGCCAGCAGTTACTTACCGAACACCGGGGAGCTGTTTTTT. The chain is built from TRBV6-5 and TRBJ2-2; D is unclear. V lost 1 base to trimming and J lost 0 bases, with 3 bases between them. Germline CDR1 and CDR2: MNHEY and SVGAGI. The CDR3 has 14 residues.

The chain recombines TRBV5-1 with TRBJ1-5; possibly TRBD1 for D (6 bases). The ends were cut back, 1 base at V and 8 bases at J, with 10 bases in the middle. The length of the CDR3 is 13 residues. Per the germline V gene, CDR1 is SGHRS and CDR2 is YFSETQ. In DNA, the CDR3 is TGCGCCAGCAGCTTGTGGGGGGCTGAGCCCCAGCATTTT. Its translation: CASSLWGAEPQHF.

The chain recombines TRBV30 with TRBJ1-1; tentatively, D is TRBD1 (6 bases). The CDR3 length is 12 residues. Germline V gene sequence: CDR1 GTSNPN, CDR2 SVGIG (reference sequence). The V end lost 4 bases, the J end lost 6 bases, and 12 bases lay between the germline ends. The chain's CDR3 is CAWTGEFSEAFF. Written as DNA, the CDR3 is TGTGCCTGGACAGGGGAGTTTTCTGAAGCTTTCTTT. Full variable domain (remainder filled in from reference TRBV30 and TRBJ1-1): SQTIHQWPATLVQPVGSPLSLECTVEGTSNPNLYWYRQAAGRGLQLLFYSVGIGQISSEVPQNLSASRPQDRQFILSSKKLLLSDSGFYLCAWTGEFSEAFFGQGTRLTVV.

The rearrangement joins TRBV27 to TRBJ1-6; no clear D. Germline V lookup: CDR1 MNHEY, CDR2 SMNVEV (reference sequence). The V and J ends lost 7 bases and 3 bases respectively, with 10 bases between them. The CDR3 has 14 residues. The CDR3 reads CASMGGRYNSPLHF. CDR3 nucleotides: TGTGCCAGCATGGGCGGCCGCTATAATTCACCCCTCCACTTT.

This clone was recorded only once. The chain carries TRBV6-1 and TRBJ2-7, with D tentatively TRBD1 or TRBD2 (5 bases each). CDR1 and CDR2 (germline): MNHNS, SASEGT. The length of the CDR3 is 15 residues. The ends were cut back, 8 bases at V and 3 bases at J, with 20 bases in the middle. The CDR3 spells CASRGRQRFHYEQYF. CDR3 DNA sequence: TGTGCCAGCCGTGGGAGACAGCGGTTCCACTACGAGCAGTACTTC.

This clone has just a few counts. This rearrangement joins TRBV5-8 to TRBJ2-3; D is uncertain. CDR1 is SGHTS, CDR2 YDEGEE, per germline. The germline V and J ends were trimmed by 2 bases and 5 bases, with 12 bases remaining between them. This CDR3 region has 14 residues. The CDR3, as DNA: TGTGCCAGCAGCTTTGGTCAAACCGGAGATACGCAGTATTTT. Protein product: CASSFGQTGDTQYF. The full variable domain, in which reference TRBV5-8 and TRBJ2-3 provide the parts outside the CDR3, is EAGVTQSPTHLIKTRGQQATLRCSPISGHTSVYWYQQALGLGLQFLLWYDEGEERNRGNFPPRFSGRQFPNYSSELNVNALELEDSALYLCASSFGQTGDTQYFGPGTRLTVL.

This chain connects TRBV10-2 to TRBJ1-6; D is possibly TRBD1 (5 bases). In germline, CDR1 is WSHSY, CDR2 SAAADI. Trimming shortened V by 5 bases and J by 8 bases, and 16 bases separated the two germline ends. The CDR3 is 15 amino acids. CDR3 DNA: TGCGCCAGCAGTTTGCGGGGGGATCGGGATTCACCCCTCCACTTT. It codes for CASSLRGDRDSPLHF.

Concerning this clone: The germline gene is not matched at one end of the junction; a read error may be the cause. The chain links TRBV4-3 to TRBJ1-5; 7 bases are shared with TRBD1. In germline, CDR1 is LGHNA, CDR2 YSLEER. The CDR3 covers 14 residues. CDR3 in DNA: TGCGCCAGCAGCCGCTACAGGGGCAACCAGCCCCAGCATTTT. As protein: CASSRYRGNQPQHF.